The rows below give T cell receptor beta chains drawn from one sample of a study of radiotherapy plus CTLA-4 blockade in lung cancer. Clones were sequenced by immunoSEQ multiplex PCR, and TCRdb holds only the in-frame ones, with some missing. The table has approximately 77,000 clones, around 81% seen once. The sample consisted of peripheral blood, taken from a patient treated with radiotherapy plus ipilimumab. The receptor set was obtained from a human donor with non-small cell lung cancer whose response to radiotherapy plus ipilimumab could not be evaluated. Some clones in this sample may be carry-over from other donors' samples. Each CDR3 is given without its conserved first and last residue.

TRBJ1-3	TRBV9	ASSVQTDRAGNTIY
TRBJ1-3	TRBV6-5	ASSYVGPGNTIY
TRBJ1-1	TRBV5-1	ASSLTGDTEAF
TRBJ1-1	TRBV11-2	ASSLDRPAGWKNTEAF
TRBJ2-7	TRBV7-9	ASSFTSGSYEQY
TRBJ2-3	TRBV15	ATSGRTLGTDTQY
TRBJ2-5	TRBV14	ASSRGVRETQY
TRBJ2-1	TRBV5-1	ASSPRAASSYNEQF
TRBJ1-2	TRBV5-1	ASSPDTPIYGYT
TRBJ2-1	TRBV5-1	ASSPSIRLALDNEQF
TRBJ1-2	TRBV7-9	ASSPEAGMDYGYT
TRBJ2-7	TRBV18	ASAEGQGPYEQY
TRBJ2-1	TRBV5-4	ASSLGGTSYNEQF
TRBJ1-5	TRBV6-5	ASSEHSNQPQH
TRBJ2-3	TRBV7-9	ASSLMGRRTDTQY
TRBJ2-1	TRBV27	ASSLSLYNEQF
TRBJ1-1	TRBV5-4	ASSLGQGGTEAF
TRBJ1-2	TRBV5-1	ASSHEANYGYT
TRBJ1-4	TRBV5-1	ASSHGTGEEKLF
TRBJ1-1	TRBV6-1	ASSEAGVVLEAF
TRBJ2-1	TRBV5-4	ASSLASGGAGLYNEQF
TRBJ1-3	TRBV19	ASNTGDSGNTIY
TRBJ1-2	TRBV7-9	ASSLMGQVTYGYT
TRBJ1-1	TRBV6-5	ASSYSTRGWTEAF
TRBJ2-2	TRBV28	ASALAGELF
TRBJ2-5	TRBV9	ASSARTGGGRETQY
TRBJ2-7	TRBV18	ASSSGQGYEQY
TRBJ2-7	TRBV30	AWSAGISYEQY
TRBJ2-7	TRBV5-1	ASSLRQGAPYEQY
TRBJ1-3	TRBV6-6	ASSYSTGPGNTIY
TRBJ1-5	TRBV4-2	ASSQGGASNQPQH
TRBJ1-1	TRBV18	ASSRQGNTEAF
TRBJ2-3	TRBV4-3	ASSQVASGGRTDTQY
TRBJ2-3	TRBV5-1	ASSGTGGITDTQY
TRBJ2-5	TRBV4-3	ASSPYSGGQETQY
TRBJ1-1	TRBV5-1	ASSLDRANTEAF
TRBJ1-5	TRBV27	ASSLTDNQPQH
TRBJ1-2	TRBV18	ASSLGQANYGYT
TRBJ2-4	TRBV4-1	ASGEATANIQY
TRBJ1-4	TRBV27	ASSFAGSNEKLF
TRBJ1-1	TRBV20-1	RQDRETEAF
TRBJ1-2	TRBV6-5	ASRSGGRFGYT
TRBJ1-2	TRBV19	ASSTARMGQGHGYT
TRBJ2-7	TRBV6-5	AARGLLYEQY
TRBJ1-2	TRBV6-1	ASRLDQVYGYT
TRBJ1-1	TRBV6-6	ASSYSRAGGDGF
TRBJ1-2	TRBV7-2	ASSAGVYGYT
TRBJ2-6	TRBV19	ASSKGAGANVLT
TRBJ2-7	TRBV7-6	ASSLMGGGTYEQY
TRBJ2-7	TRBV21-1	ASSKDTGGYEQY
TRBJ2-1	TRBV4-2	ASSQVLAGGYNEQF
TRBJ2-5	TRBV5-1	ASSTDRGFQETQY
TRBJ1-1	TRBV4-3	ASSQVNRGTEAF
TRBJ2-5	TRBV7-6	ASSFTTGLETQY